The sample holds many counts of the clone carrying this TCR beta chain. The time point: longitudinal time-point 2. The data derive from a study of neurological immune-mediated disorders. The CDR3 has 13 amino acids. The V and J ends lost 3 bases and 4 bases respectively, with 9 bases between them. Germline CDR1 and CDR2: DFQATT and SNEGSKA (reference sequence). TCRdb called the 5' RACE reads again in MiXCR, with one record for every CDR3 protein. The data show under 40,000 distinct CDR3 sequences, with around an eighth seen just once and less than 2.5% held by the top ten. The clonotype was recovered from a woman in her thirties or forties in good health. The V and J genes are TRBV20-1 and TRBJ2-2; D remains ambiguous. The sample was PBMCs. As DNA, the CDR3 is TGCAGTGCTAGTAATGCAGGCACCGGGGAGCTGTTTTTT. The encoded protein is CSASNAGTGELFF.